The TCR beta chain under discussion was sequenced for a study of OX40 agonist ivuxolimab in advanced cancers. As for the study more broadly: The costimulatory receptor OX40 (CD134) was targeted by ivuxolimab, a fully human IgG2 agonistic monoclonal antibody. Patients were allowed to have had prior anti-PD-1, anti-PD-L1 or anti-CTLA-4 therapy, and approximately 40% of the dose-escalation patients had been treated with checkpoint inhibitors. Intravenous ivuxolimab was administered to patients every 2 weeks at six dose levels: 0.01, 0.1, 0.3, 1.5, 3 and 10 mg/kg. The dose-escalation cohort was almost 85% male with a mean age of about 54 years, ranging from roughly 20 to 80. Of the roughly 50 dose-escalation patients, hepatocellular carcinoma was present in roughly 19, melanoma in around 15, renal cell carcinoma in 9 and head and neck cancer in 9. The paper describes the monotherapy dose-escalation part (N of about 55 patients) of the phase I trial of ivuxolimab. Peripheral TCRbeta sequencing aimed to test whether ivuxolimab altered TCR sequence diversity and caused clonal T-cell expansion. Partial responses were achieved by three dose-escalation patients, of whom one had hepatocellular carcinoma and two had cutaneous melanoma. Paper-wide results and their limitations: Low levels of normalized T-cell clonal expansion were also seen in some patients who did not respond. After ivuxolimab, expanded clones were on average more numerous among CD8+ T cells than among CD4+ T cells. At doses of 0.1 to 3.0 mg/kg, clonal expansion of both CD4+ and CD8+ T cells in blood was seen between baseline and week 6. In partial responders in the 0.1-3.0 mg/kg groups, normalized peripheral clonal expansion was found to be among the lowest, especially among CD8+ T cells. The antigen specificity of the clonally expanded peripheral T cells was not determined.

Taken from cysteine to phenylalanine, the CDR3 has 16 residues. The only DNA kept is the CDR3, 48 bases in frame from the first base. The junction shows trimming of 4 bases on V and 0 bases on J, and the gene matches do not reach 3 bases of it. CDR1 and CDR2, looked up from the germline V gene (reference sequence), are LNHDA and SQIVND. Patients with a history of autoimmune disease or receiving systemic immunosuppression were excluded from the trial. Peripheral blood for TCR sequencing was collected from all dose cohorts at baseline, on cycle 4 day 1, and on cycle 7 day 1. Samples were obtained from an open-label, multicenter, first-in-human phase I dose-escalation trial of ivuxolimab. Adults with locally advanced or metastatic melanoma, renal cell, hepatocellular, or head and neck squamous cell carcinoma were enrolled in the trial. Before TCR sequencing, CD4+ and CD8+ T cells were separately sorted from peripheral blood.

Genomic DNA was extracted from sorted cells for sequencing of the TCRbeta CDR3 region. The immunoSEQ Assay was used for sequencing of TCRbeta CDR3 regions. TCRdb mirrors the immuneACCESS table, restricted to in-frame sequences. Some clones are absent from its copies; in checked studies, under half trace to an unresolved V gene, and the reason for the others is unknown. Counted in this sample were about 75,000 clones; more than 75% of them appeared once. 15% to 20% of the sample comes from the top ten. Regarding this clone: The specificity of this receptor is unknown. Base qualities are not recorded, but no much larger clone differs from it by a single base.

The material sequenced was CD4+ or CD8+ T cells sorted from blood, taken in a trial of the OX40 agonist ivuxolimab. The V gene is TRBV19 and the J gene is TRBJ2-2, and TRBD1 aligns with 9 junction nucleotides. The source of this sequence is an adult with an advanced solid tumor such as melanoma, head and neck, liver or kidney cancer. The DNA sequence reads TGTGCCAGTAGTACCGGGACAGGGTCGAACACCGGGGAGCTGTTTTTT. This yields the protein CASSTGTGSNTGELFF.